This T cell receptor beta chain stems from a study of T cell responses to AZD1222 COVID-19 vaccine. This CDR3 contains 15 residues. Per germline, CDR1 SGDLS and CDR2 YYNGEE. Trimming removed 3 bases from V and 4 bases from J, with 16 bases in between. TCRdb keeps only in-frame clones here, not all; method: immunoSEQ multiplex PCR. The repertoire holds around 130,000 clones, with roughly 84% as singletons. This clone was found a few times. Its cognate antigen is unknown. General study results and limits: Mapped onto spike, vaccine-associated CD4 TCRs spanned it and were dominant at 160-218 and 743-854. Donors, mostly white British, included more females; clonal diversity was possibly underestimated. Just a handful of AZD1222 recipients tested seropositive at baseline. Variant regions that are unmutated are reportedly the target of nearly half of spike-specific TCRs.

This receptor was identified in an adult in good health. The chain links TRBV9 to TRBJ1-2; D not certain. The sample in question was peripheral blood, obtained on day 0 of AZD1222 vaccination. For the CDR3, the DNA is TGTGCCAGCAGCGAGGCCCCCGGCAGCCTCTATGGCTACACCTTC. Translating it yields CASSEAPGSLYGYTF.